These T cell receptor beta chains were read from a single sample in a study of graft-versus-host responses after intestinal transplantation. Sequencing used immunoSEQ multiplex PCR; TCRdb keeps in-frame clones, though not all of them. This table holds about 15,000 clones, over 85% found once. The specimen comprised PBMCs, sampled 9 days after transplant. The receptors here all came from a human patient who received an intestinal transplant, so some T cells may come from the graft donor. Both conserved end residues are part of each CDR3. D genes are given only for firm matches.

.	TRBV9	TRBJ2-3	CASSGSLDISTDTQYF
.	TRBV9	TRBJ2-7	CASSVNGRGLYF
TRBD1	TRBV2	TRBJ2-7	CASSYRDRGPFYEQYF
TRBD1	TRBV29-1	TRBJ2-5	CSVEGQFEETQYF
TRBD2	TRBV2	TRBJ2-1	CASSDSSGNAEQFF
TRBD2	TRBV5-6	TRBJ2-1	CASSLMSSGYNEQFF
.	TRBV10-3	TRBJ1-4	CAIGGSHEKLFF
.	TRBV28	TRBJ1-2	CASSFDSNYGYTF
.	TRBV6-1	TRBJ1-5	CASSLFTSSNQPQHF
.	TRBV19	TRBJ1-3	CASRVKGSGNTIYF
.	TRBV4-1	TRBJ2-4	CASSQVGLAKNIQYF
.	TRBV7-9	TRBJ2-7	CASSDSYEQYF
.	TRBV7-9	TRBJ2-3	CASSRDRRDTQYF
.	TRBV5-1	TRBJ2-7	CASSPQRPRPYEQYF
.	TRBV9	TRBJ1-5	CASSGDNSNQPQHF
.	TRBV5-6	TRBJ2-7	CASSQGPHGEQYF
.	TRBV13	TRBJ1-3	CASSPDTPGNTIYF
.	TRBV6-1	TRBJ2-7	CASSTRTLSLYEQYF
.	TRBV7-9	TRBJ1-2	CASSLERTYGYTF
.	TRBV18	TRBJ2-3	CASSPPSLKIQYF
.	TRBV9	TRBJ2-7	CASSVRSFQRGYEQYF
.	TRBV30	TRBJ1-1	CAWSVGVNTEAFF
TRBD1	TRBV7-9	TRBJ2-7	CASSPGTGETLYEQYF
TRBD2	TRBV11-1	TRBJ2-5	CASRPPGLAAYQETQYF
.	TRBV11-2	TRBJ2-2	CASSFNGELFF
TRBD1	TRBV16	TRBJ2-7	CASSGGTGAYEQYF
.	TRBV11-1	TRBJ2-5	CASSSPGSLWTQYF
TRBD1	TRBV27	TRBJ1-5	CASSLSSYQGDQPQHF
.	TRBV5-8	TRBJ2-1	CASGNGAYNEQFF
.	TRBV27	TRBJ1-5	CASSFRREGQPQHF
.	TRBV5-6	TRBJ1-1	CASSLEAASEAFF
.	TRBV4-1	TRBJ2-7	CASSQAQTEQYF
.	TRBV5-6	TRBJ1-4	CASSRGAGWANEKLFF
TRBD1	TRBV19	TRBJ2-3	CASNVWDSSTDTQYF
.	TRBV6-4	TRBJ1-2	CASRSSRGGGYTF
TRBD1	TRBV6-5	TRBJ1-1	CASSRHRGLNTEAFF
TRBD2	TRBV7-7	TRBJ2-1	CASSPGPSGYNEQFF
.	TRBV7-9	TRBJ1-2	CASSLPPDRRSTF
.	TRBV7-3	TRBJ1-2	CASCPKWGAQCPRLYGYTF
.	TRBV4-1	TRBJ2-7	CASSQAGNRYEQYF
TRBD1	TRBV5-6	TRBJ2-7	CASTGQGPYEQYF
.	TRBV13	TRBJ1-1	CASSRRLNTEAFF
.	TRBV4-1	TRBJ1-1	CASSQYREDTEAFF
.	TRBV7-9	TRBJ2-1	CASSTPPGLEQFF
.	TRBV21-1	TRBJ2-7	CASSKVVQTSGTEAYEQYF